This T cell receptor (beta chain) was identified in a study of molecular identifiers for immune sequencing clone quantification. Turning to the study itself: In replicates, RNA taken from roughly 21,000 or 96,000 naive CD8 cells was divided five ways, and four portions underwent sequencing. Findings and limits, study-wide: With a barcode shared among identical TCR molecules, highly expanded clone sizes could be underestimated. Clones above 20 RNA copies contained over 97% of effector molecules and under 1% of naive molecules.

This clonotype was seen many times. The antigen remains undetermined. The authors built bulk TCR libraries by previously described methods with listed TCR primers. TCRdb re-called the PCR reads through MiXCR, storing one row per CDR3 protein. The table lists 60,000 to 70,000 distinct CDR3 sequences, around 18% of them singletons. Germline V gene lookup returns CDR1 MGHRA and CDR2 YSYEKL. V lost 0 bases to trimming and J lost 4 bases, with 7 bases between them. The CDR3 is 14 residues long. V and J are TRBV4-1 and TRBJ1-3; D gene unclear. The sequence derives from a human donor in good health. Some libraries in this study had Jurkat cell RNA spiked in. The material sequenced was naive CD8+ T cells from blood, with Jurkat cell RNA spiked in. The subset: FACS-sorted CD8+CD4-CCR7+CD45RA+ naive T cells. The CDR3: CASSQDDLGNTIYF. DNA of the CDR3: TGCGCCAGCAGCCAAGATGACCTGGGAAACACCATATATTTT.